A selection of T cell receptor beta chains follows, all from one sample in a study of T-cell reconstitution after alpha-beta-depleted transplantation in children. TCRdb passed the PCR reads through MiXCR, listing each CDR3 protein once. The sample includes tens of thousands of distinct CDR3 sequences, 4% to 5% of them seen just once. Sequenced here: PBMCs, mostly from graft donor cells, sampled 180 days after TCRalphabeta/CD19-depleted stem cell transplant. These receptors were obtained from a boy under two years old who had a stem cell transplant for acute myeloid leukemia, so the T cells may come from the graft donor. The conserved cysteine and the conserved F or W are not part of the CDR3 here.

TRBV12-3/TRBV12-4 ASSLIETQY
TRBV7-9 ASSLVGHRNTEAF
TRBV7-7 ASSLQQGSTDTQY
TRBV5-1 ASSLEVRAEQF
TRBV3-1 ASSLSFSGGAPLWF
TRBV7-8 ASSPHYDTEAF
TRBV30 AWGRQGSSYNSPLH
TRBV15 ATSRVDPAAYGYT
TRBV9 ASSPGTSSNTGELF
TRBV2 ASKPTSGEGTDTQY
TRBV18 ASSPEVGQETQY
TRBV5-1 ASSLQVPSYEQY
TRBV12-3/TRBV12-4 ASSRGTAIYEQY
TRBV10-2 ASSERGGYYEQY
TRBV20-1 SARLGSIDAQY
TRBV20-1 SAPTTGADTQY
TRBV20-1 SASKTLSNQPQH
TRBV11-3 ASSLGAGGDYNEQF
TRBV7-9 ASRTGGDTEAF
TRBV10-3 AIRRQGETQY
TRBV7-9 ASSRMKETQY
TRBV18 ASSTRGLGYGYT
TRBV12-3/TRBV12-4 ASSMRETGELF
TRBV20-1 SASSGLDTDTQY
TRBV12-3/TRBV12-4 ASSLTGLAGGTNGREQF
TRBV20-1 SATAPGRETQY
TRBV7-8 ASSLARRNQPQH
TRBV7-9 ASSNRTASNTGELF
TRBV7-6 ASSPPIVAKNIQY
TRBV12-3/TRBV12-4 ASSLPSGPDTQY
TRBV12-3/TRBV12-4 ASSWDRGGYEQY
TRBV14 ASSQTGTGELF
TRBV29-1 SVLPRLGEYNEQF
TRBV4-1 ASSQGTEQY
TRBV10-3 AISESWLAGQSDTQY
TRBV9 ASSVGTGNTQY